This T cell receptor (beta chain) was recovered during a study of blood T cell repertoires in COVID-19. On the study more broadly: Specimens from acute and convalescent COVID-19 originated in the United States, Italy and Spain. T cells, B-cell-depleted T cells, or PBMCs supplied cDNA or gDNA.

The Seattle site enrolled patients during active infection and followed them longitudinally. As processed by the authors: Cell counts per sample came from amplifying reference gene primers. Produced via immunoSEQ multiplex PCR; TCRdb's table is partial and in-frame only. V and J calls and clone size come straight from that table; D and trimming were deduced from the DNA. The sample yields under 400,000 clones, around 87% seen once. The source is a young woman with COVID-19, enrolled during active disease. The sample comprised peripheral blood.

Written as DNA, the CDR3 is TGTGCCAGCAGTGTCGCAGGATTGAACACTGAAGCTTTCTTT. Translation gives CASSVAGLNTEAFF. The chain carries TRBV28 and TRBJ1-1; D is unresolved. CDR3 length: 14 amino acids. Trimming took off 5 bases at V and 0 bases at J, with 10 bases between the two ends. Germline V CDR1 and CDR2: MDHEN, SYDVKM. The whole variable domain, remainder taken from reference TRBV28 and TRBJ1-1, is DVKVTQSSRYLVKRTGEKVFLECVQDMDHENMFWYRQDPGLGLRLIYFSYDVKMKEKGDIPEGYSVSREKKERFSLILESASTNQTSMYLCASSVAGLNTEAFFGQGTRLTVV.